Below are 16 T cell receptor beta chains sequenced from a single sample in a study of siplizumab effects on memory and regulatory T cells. Generated by immunoSEQ multiplex PCR, the TCRdb table keeps only in-frame clones and is missing some. The table lists tens of thousands of clones, approximately 93% of them singletons. Sequencing input: non-Treg CD4+ T cells sorted from blood. All receptors derive from a human donor in good health.

This chain links TRBV29-1 with TRBJ2-1; D perhaps matches TRBD2 (7 bases). The CDR3 consists of 14 residues. The V end lost 8 bases, the J end lost 4 bases, and 18 bases lay between the germline ends. Germline CDR1 and CDR2: SQVTM and ANQGSEA. In DNA, the CDR3 is TGCAGCACCACCAGGGGAGGGGGGTACAATGAGCAGTTCTTC. Amino acid sequence: CSTTRGGGYNEQFF.

In the case of this clone: Distinct nucleotide sequences in the sample also encode this CDR3. The gene calls are TRBV19 and TRBJ1-2; D might be TRBD1 (5 bases). The CDR3 runs 12 residues. Germline V CDR1 and CDR2: LNHDA, SQIVND (reference sequence). Trimming took 8 bases from V and 2 from J, leaving 9 bases between them. The CDR3 DNA sequence: TGTGCCAGTTCTCGACAGAACTATGGCTACACCTTC. This codes for CASSRQNYGYTF.

This chain joins TRBV5-1 and TRBJ1-4, with D uncertain. This CDR3 has 15 amino acids. Germline CDR1 reads SGHRS; CDR2 reads YFSETQ. V lost 0 bases, J lost 0 bases, and 6 bases lay in between. CDR3 residues: CASSLGSTTNEKLFF. In nucleotides, the CDR3 is TGCGCCAGCAGCTTGGGGTCGACAACTAATGAAAAACTGTTTTTT.

This chain joins TRBV7-2 and TRBJ2-1; D is undetermined. Germline assignment: CDR1 SGHTA and CDR2 FQGNSA. CDR3 length: 15 amino acids. Trimming removed 1 base at V and 3 bases at J, with 10 bases between. The CDR3 DNA is TGTGCCAGCAGCTTAGAATGGAAGGACTACAATGAGCAGTTCTTC. Translation gives CASSLEWKDYNEQFF.

This clone occurred once. This chain joins TRBV19 and TRBJ1-2; 8 nucleotides align to TRBD1. Germline V gene lookup returns CDR1 LNHDA and CDR2 SQIVND (reference sequence). The CDR3 covers 15 residues. Unmatched junction bases numbered 5, after V lost 1 base and J lost 4 bases. Written as DNA, the CDR3 is TGTGCCAGTAGTATAGCAGGACAGGGCCTCTATGGCTACACCTTC. Encoded protein: CASSIAGQGLYGYTF.

V gene TRBV4-3 combines with J gene TRBJ2-3, with D perhaps TRBD2 (6 bases). V lost 0 bases, J lost 3 bases, and 10 bases lay in between. The length of the CDR3 is 15 residues. Germline V gene lookup returns CDR1 LGHNA and CDR2 YSLEER. Written as DNA, the CDR3 is TGCGCCAGCAGCCAAGATACGGGGGAGACAGATACGCAGTATTTT. Translation: CASSQDTGETDTQYF.

Turning to this clone: Other DNA sequences in this specimen translate into the identical CDR3. The rearrangement uses TRBV11-2 and TRBJ2-2; 8 bases are a match to TRBD2. V was pared by 1 base and J by 5 bases, with 6 bases of the junction left unmatched. This CDR3 is 16 amino acids long. In germline, CDR1 is SGHAT, CDR2 FQNNGV. CDR3 region: CASSLGRGGYTGELFF. The CDR3 coding sequence is TGTGCCAGCAGCTTAGGACGGGGGGGCTATACCGGGGAGCTGTTTTTT.

V is TRBV6-5 and J is TRBJ2-7; D not resolved. Germline-derived CDR1 and CDR2 are MNHEY and SVGAGI. There are 11 residues in the CDR3. The V end lost 7 bases, the J end lost 5 bases, and 9 bases lay between the germline ends. Here the CDR3 DNA reads TGTGCCAGCAAGAAGCTCGACGAGCAGTACTTC. Its protein product is CASKKLDEQYF.

This clone was detected only once. This rearrangement joins TRBV7-3 to TRBJ2-1, with D uncertain. The ends were cut back, 6 bases at V and 0 bases at J, with 9 bases in the middle. This CDR3 spans 14 amino acids. Germline V gene sequence: CDR1 SGHTA, CDR2 FQGTGA. This CDR3 reads CASSPDSSYNEQFF. Written as DNA, the CDR3 is TGTGCCAGCAGTCCAGATAGCTCCTACAATGAGCAGTTCTTC.

V usage is TRBV6-5 and J usage is TRBJ1-1; unclear D gene. This CDR3 is built from 13 residues. Trimming left V 2 bases short and J 1 base short, with 5 bases between. Germline loops: CDR1 MNHEY, CDR2 SVGAGI. CDR3 bases: TGTGCCAGCAGTTACGGACGGAACACTGAAGCTTTCTTT. This encodes CASSYGRNTEAFF.

The chain is built from TRBV4-2 and TRBJ2-1; D uncertain. Germline lookup yields CDR1 LGHNA and CDR2 YNFKEQ. Trimming removed 3 bases from V and 5 bases from J, with 11 bases in between. The CDR3 runs to 14 residues. CDR3 coding DNA: TGTGCCAGCAGCCATACTGGGTGGGACAATGAGCAGTTCTTC. Translating gives CASSHTGWDNEQFF.

This clone is a singleton in its sample. V usage is TRBV2 and J usage is TRBJ2-7; the D gene is possibly TRBD1 (5 bases). The V end was cut by 3 bases, the J end by 3 bases, with 6 bases between. The germline V gene encodes CDR1 SNHLY and CDR2 FYNNEI. This CDR3 has 12 amino acids. CDR3 in amino acids: CASSEGLYEQYF. The CDR3 region has the DNA TGTGCCAGCAGTGAGGGGCTCTACGAGCAGTACTTC.

The chain joins TRBV15 to TRBJ1-2, with 12 bases aligning to TRBD1. The CDR3 covers 17 residues. J lost 4 bases, V lost 0 bases, and 6 bases had no gene match. Germline V lookup: CDR1 LNHNV, CDR2 YYDKDF (reference sequence). DNA for the CDR3: TGTGCCACCAGCAGAGATAGGGGACAGGGGGCGCCCTATGGCTACACCTTC. Translating it yields CATSRDRGQGAPYGYTF.

The chain is built from TRBV12-5 and TRBJ1-4; possible D gene TRBD1, 6 bases. Germline assignment: CDR1 LGHNT and CDR2 FRNRAP. The V gene lost 0 bases and the J gene lost 7 bases, with 12 bases spanning the gap. The CDR3 extends over 15 amino acids. The CDR3 region has the DNA TGTGCTAGTGGTTTGGTGGGCAGGGGAACTGAAAAACTGTTTTTT. It codes for CASGLVGRGTEKLFF.

V gene TRBV4-1 combines with J gene TRBJ2-7, with D possibly TRBD1 on 6 matching bases. Trimming removed 2 bases from V and 7 bases from J, with 15 bases in between. The CDR3 is 14 residues long. The germline V gene encodes CDR1 MGHRA and CDR2 YSYEKL. The CDR3 protein is CASSQINRAGEQYF. The CDR3 nucleotides read TGCGCCAGCAGCCAAATAAACAGGGCAGGGGAGCAGTACTTC.

The genes are TRBV19 and TRBJ1-4, with D hard to call. The germline V gene encodes CDR1 LNHDA and CDR2 SQIVND (reference sequence). V lost 5 bases to trimming and J lost 5 bases, with 6 bases between them. This CDR3 comprises 12 residues. Here the CDR3 DNA reads TGTGCCAGTAGTTCGGGGAATGAAAAACTGTTTTTT. It codes for CASSSGNEKLFF. Drawing the rest from reference TRBV19 and TRBJ1-4, the complete variable domain is DGGITQSPKYLFRKEGQNVTLSCEQNLNHDAMYWYRQDPGQGLRLIYYSQIVNDFQKGDIAEGYSVSREKKESFPLTVTSAQKNPTAFYLCASSSGNEKLFFGSGTQLSVL.